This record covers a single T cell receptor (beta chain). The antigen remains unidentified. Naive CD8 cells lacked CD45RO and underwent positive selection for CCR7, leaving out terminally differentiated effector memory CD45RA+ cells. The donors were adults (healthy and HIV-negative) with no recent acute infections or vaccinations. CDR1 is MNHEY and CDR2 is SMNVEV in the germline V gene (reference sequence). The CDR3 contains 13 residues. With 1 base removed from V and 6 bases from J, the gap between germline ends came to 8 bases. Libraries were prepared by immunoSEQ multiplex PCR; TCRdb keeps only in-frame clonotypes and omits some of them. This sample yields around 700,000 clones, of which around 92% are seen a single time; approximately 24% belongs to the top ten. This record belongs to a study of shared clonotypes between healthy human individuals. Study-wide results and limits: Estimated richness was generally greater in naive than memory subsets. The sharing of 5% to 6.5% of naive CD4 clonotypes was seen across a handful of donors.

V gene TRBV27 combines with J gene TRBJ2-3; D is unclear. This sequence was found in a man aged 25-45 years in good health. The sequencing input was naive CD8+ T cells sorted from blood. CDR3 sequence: CASSLFEEDTQYF. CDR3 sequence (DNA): TGTGCCAGCAGTTTATTCGAGGAGGATACGCAGTATTTT.